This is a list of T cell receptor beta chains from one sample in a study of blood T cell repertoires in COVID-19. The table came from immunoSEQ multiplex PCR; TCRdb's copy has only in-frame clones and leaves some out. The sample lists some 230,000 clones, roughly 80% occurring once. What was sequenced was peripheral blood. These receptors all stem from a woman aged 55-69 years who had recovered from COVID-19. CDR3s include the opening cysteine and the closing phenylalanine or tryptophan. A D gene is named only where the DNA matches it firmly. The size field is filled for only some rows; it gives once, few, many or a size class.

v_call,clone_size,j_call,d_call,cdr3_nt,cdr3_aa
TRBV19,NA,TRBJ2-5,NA,TGTGCCAGTAGGATCGGGTCAGGGGTTGAGACCCAGTACTTC,CASRIGSGVETQYF
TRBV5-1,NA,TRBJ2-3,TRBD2,TGCGCCAGCAGGGTAGCGGGGGGTCCGTCTGGCACAGATACGCAGTATTTT,CASRVAGGPSGTDTQYF
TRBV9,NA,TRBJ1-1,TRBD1,TGTGCCAGCAGCTCGAGCGGACAGGCAGGTGAAGCTTTCTTT,CASSSSGQAGEAFF
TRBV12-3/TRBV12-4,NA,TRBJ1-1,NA,TGTGCCAGCTCAGGGGTTTCGGACACTGAAGCTTTCTTT,CASSGVSDTEAFF
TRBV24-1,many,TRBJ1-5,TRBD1,TGTGCCACCAGCGACGACAGGGGGCAGAGTCAGCCCCAGCATTTT,CATSDDRGQSQPQHF
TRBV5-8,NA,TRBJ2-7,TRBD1,TGTGCCAGCAGCCCCGTTGTGGGACAGTACGAGCAGTACTTC,CASSPVVGQYEQYF
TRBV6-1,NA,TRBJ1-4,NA,TGTGCCAGCAGTGAAGACAGGAATGAAAAACTGTTTTTT,CASSEDRNEKLFF
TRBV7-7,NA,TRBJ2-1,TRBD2,TGTGCTAGCAGCTTGGGACTAGCGGGGGCCGGCGCGTCCAATGAGCAGTTCTTC,CASSLGLAGAGASNEQFF
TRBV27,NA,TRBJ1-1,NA,TGTGCCAGCAGTTTACGGATCTTCACAGGTATCATGAACACTGAAGCTTTCTTT,CASSLRIFTGIMNTEAFF
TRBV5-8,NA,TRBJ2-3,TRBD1,TGTGCCAGCAGCTTCGGGACAGCCAGAACAGATACGCAGTATTTT,CASSFGTARTDTQYF
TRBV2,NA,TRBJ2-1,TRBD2,TGTGCCAGCAGTGGTCCCGGGACTAGAGAGTTCGATGAGCAGTTCTTC,CASSGPGTREFDEQFF
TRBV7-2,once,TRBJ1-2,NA,TGTGCCAGCAGCCCTTATCAAGGGGATGGCTACACCTTC,CASSPYQGDGYTF
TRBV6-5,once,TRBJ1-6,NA,TGTGCCAGCAGTTACGAAGGAGCTTCACCCCTCCACTTT,CASSYEGASPLHF
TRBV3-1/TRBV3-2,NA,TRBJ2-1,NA,TGTGCCAGCAGCCCCCACGGGAAGGGACTGGGAGAGCAGTTCTTC,CASSPHGKGLGEQFF
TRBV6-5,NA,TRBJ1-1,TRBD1,TGTGCCAGCAGTCAGGGGACAGGGGGAACTGAAGCTTTCTTT,CASSQGTGGTEAFF
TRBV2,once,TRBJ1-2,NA,TGTGCCAGCATTACAGGGAACTATGGCTACACCTTC,CASITGNYGYTF
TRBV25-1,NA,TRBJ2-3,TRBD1,TGTGCCAGCAGTGAACTGGGACAGTTTGAACACACAGATACGCAGTATTTT,CASSELGQFEHTDTQYF
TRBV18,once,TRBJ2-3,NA,TGTGCCAGCTCCCCGGGGGGCTCAGATACGCAGTATTTT,CASSPGGSDTQYF
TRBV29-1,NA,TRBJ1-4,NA,TGCAGCGTTGAAATGGCGGATGAAAAACTGTTTTTT,CSVEMADEKLFF
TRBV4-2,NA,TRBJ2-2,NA,TGTGCCAGCAGCCAAGCAGGGTTTGCCGGGGAGCTGTTTTTT,CASSQAGFAGELFF
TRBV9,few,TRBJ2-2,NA,TGTGCCAGCAGCGTATACTCCGAAGAGTTCGGGGAGCTGTTTTTT,CASSVYSEEFGELFF
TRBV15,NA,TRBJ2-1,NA,TGTGCCACCAGCAGAGCTTCCGGCAGGGGGAGGCTCTACAATGAGCAGTTCTTC,CATSRASGRGRLYNEQFF